Following are 15 T cell receptor beta chains from one sample sequenced in a study of spatial heterogeneity in lung cancer. TCRdb ran MiXCR on the 5' RACE reads and lists one entry per CDR3 protein. The repertoire has about 27,000 distinct CDR3 sequences, about 7% of them found once; the top ten carry approximately 23%. Their recognized antigens are unknown. Time point denoted: sample taken at primary tumor resection. Whole-study results and caveats: For expanded intratumoral alpha and beta TCRs, counts tracked tumor mutation counts.

This specimen consisted of lung tumor tissue, obtained at surgery. The receptors here all came from a male donor with early-stage non-small cell lung cancer.

This clonotype was found many times. The rearrangement joins TRBV29-1 to TRBJ2-5, with D possibly being TRBD1 (5 bases). Germline CDR1 is SQVTM and CDR2 is ANQGSEA. This CDR3 is 14 amino acids long. V lost 2 bases, J lost 4 bases, and 14 bases lay in between. CDR3 coding DNA: TGCAGCGTTGAACGGATGGCAGGGCGAGAGACCCAGTACTTC. Its translation is CSVERMAGRETQYF.

This clonotype was detected many times. V usage is TRBV6-1 and J usage is TRBJ2-1, with 12 bases matching TRBD2. From germline, CDR1 is MNHNS and CDR2 SASEGT. The V segment lost 4 bases and the J segment 5 bases; nucleotides outside the gene matches: 18. The CDR3 has 20 residues. The CDR3 nucleotides read TGTGCCAGCAGTGCCCCCACCTTCGGGTCTAGCGGGGGGGCCGACAATGAGCAGTTCTTC. Residues: CASSAPTFGSSGGADNEQFF.

This clonotype was observed at least ten times. The chain couples TRBV11-2 to TRBJ1-6; 8 nucleotides align to TRBD1. With 0 bases clipped from V and 9 bases from J, the junction kept 10 bases outside the gene matches. The V gene's germline CDR1 is SGHAT and CDR2 FQNNGV. The CDR3 sequence is 17 residues long. CDR3 sequence reads: CASSLDRPGTGSSPLHF. CDR3 nucleotides: TGTGCCAGCAGCTTAGATCGCCCCGGGACAGGAAGTTCACCCCTCCACTTT.

This clonotype ranks as medium-sized. The rearrangement links TRBV5-1 to TRBJ2-3, with a weak D call TRBD2 (6 bases). Per the germline V gene, CDR1 is SGHRS and CDR2 is YFSETQ. V gave up 4 bases and J gave up 4 bases, with 13 bases separating them. The CDR3 runs to 14 residues. Here the CDR3 reads CASSPPGAPDTQYF. CDR3 bases: TGCGCCAGCAGCCCACCGGGAGCCCCAGATACGCAGTATTTT.

In this sample, this clonotype turned up a few times. The V gene is TRBV7-8, the J gene TRBJ2-5; no reliable D call. This CDR3 is 14 amino acids long. The germline V gene encodes CDR1 SGHVS and CDR2 FQNEAQ. V lost 2 bases and J 2 bases, leaving 9 bases between the germline ends. CDR3 protein: CASSLRALQETQYF. The CDR3 DNA follows: TGTGCCAGCAGCTTACGGGCTCTACAAGAGACCCAGTACTTC.

This clonotype occurred many times. The V call is TRBV9, the J call TRBJ2-1; TRBD2 is a possible D gene (6 bases). Germline values: CDR1 SGDLS, CDR2 YYNGEE. V lost 5 bases, J lost 2 bases, and 14 bases lay in between. There are 15 residues in the CDR3. For the CDR3, the DNA is TGTGCCAGCAGTGTTCTTAGCGGCACCTACAATGAGCAGTTCTTC. It codes for CASSVLSGTYNEQFF.

This clonotype was observed a few times. The chain recombines TRBV5-4 with TRBJ2-5; unclear D gene. CDR1 and CDR2 from the germline V gene are SGHNT and YYREEE (reference sequence). The CDR3 covers 15 residues. V lost 4 bases, J lost 4 bases, and 17 bases lay in between. CDR3 nucleotides: TGTGCCAGCAGCCTAGGACGGCCCAATGGAGAGACCCAGTACTTC. Amino acid sequence: CASSLGRPNGETQYF.

This chain joins TRBV12-3 or TRBV12-4 and TRBJ1-5, with TRBD1 as a possible D gene (5 bases). The CDR3 runs 14 residues. Trimming removed 4 bases from V and 4 bases from J, with 11 bases in between. CDR3: CASSWSGWNQPQHF. The DNA of the CDR3 is TGTGCCAGCAGTTGGTCAGGGTGGAATCAGCCCCAGCATTTT.

This clonotype has a count of ten or more. The chain is built from TRBV7-2 and TRBJ2-7; D possibly corresponds to TRBD1 (6 bases). This CDR3 has 13 residues. From germline, CDR1 is SGHTA and CDR2 FQGNSA. V lost 6 bases, J lost 2 bases, and 11 bases lay in between. CDR3 nucleotides: TGTGCCAGCAGTCCACAGGGAACCTACGAGCAGTACTTC. The encoded protein is CASSPQGTYEQYF.

This chain joins TRBV4-1 and TRBJ2-5, with D unresolved. V lost 4 bases and J lost 5, with 11 bases in between. This CDR3 is built from 13 residues. Germline V gives CDR1 MGHRA, CDR2 YSYEKL. The CDR3 DNA follows: TGCGCCAGCAGCCCCGGCCCGTCGGAGACCCAGTACTTC. Amino acid sequence: CASSPGPSETQYF.

This clonotype was seen ten or more times. This chain uses TRBV7-8 with TRBJ2-1, with 9 positions matching TRBD1. The germline CDR1 and CDR2 sequences are SGHVS and FQNEAQ. V lost 4 bases to trimming and J lost 4 bases; unmatched junction nucleotides: 5. This CDR3 has 15 residues. The DNA of the CDR3 is TGTGCCAGCAGCTCCCGACAGGGGGAATACAATGAGCAGTTCTTC. It yields the protein CASSSRQGEYNEQFF.

This clonotype appeared many times. This chain links TRBV5-5 with TRBJ1-6; perhaps TRBD1 as D (6 bases). V lost 0 bases and J lost 9, with 10 bases in between. This CDR3 contains 14 residues. Germline V lookup: CDR1 SGHKS, CDR2 YYEKEE (reference sequence). This CDR3 is CASSLEGDGSPLHF. For the CDR3, the DNA is TGTGCCAGCAGCTTGGAGGGGGACGGTTCACCCCTCCACTTT.

This clonotype was counted ten times or more. The genes are TRBV19 and TRBJ2-3; D is possibly TRBD2 (5 bases). Germline assignment: CDR1 LNHDA and CDR2 SQIVND (reference sequence). The CDR3 has 13 residues. V gave up 5 bases and J gave up 3 bases, with 9 bases separating them. CDR3 amino acids: CASSSRLTDTQYF. The CDR3 bases are TGTGCCAGTAGTTCGCGACTAACAGATACGCAGTATTTT. The entire variable domain, with the rest obtained from reference TRBV19 and TRBJ2-3, is as follows: DGGITQSPKYLFRKEGQNVTLSCEQNLNHDAMYWYRQDPGQGLRLIYYSQIVNDFQKGDIAEGYSVSREKKESFPLTVTSAQKNPTAFYLCASSSRLTDTQYFGPGTRLTVL.

This clonotype was seen a handful of times. The genes are TRBV4-2 and TRBJ2-1; the D gene is possibly TRBD2 (6 bases). CDR3 length equals 18 residues. The V gene lost 0 bases and the J gene lost 4 bases, with 19 bases spanning the gap. Germline V lookup: CDR1 LGHNA, CDR2 YNFKEQ. The CDR3 here is CASSQDVGGAGPYNEQFF. The CDR3 DNA reads as TGTGCCAGCAGCCAAGATGTCGGCGGGGCTGGCCCATACAATGAGCAGTTCTTC.

This clonotype was counted ten times or more. The chain uses TRBV20-1 and TRBJ2-7; 8 bases map to TRBD2. The CDR3 loop spans 13 amino acids. V lost 3 bases, J lost 3 bases, and 4 bases stayed unmatched. The germline V gene encodes CDR1 DFQATT and CDR2 SNEGSKA (reference sequence). The CDR3 sequence is CSASSGEVYEQYF. For the CDR3, the DNA is TGCAGTGCTAGTAGCGGGGAAGTCTACGAGCAGTACTTC.